This T cell receptor (beta chain) was observed in a study of blood T cell repertoires in COVID-19. The protocol was immunoSEQ multiplex PCR, while the TCRdb copy is restricted to in-frame clones and leaves out a portion. The sample consists of around 250,000 clones, 85% to 90% of them appearing once. Trimming left V 4 bases short and J 11 bases short, with 17 bases between. CDR3 size: 12 residues. Germline values: CDR1 GTSNPN, CDR2 SVGIG (reference sequence). This clonotype originated in a woman aged 55-70 years with COVID-19, enrolled during active disease. The specimen sequenced was peripheral blood. The rearrangement joins TRBV30 to TRBJ1-1; D perhaps matches TRBD1 (5 bases). The CDR3 nucleotides are TGTGCCTGGAATACGAACGAAGGGGCGGCTTTCTTT. Translating gives CAWNTNEGAAFF.